This section outlines one T cell receptor (beta chain) sequence together with its context. The V gene end was trimmed by 2 bases and the J gene end by 7 bases; junction bases not matched to a gene: 7. Germline CDR1 reads MNHEY; CDR2 reads SMNVEV (reference sequence). CDR3 length equals 15 residues. As processed by the authors: The authors estimated nucleated cell counts from reference gene primer amplification. Clones were read by immunoSEQ multiplex PCR, and TCRdb kept only the in-frame ones, dropping some. The DNA gave D and trimming, while V, J and clone size come from that table. The data show 150,000 to 200,000 clones, with about 88% seen just once and roughly 2% held by the top ten. The data originate from a study of blood T cell repertoires in COVID-19. The overall study: Nucleic acid was either cDNA or gDNA, and it came from T cells, B-cell-depleted T cells, or PBMCs.

This TCR was recovered from a man in his sixties or seventies with active or convalescent COVID-19. The V call is TRBV27, the J call TRBJ2-1, with 8 bases matching TRBD2. Sequenced sample: peripheral blood. The CDR3 nucleotides read TGTGCCAGCAGTTTACAGCGGGAGATGAGAAATGAGCAGTTCTTC. It codes for CASSLQREMRNEQFF.